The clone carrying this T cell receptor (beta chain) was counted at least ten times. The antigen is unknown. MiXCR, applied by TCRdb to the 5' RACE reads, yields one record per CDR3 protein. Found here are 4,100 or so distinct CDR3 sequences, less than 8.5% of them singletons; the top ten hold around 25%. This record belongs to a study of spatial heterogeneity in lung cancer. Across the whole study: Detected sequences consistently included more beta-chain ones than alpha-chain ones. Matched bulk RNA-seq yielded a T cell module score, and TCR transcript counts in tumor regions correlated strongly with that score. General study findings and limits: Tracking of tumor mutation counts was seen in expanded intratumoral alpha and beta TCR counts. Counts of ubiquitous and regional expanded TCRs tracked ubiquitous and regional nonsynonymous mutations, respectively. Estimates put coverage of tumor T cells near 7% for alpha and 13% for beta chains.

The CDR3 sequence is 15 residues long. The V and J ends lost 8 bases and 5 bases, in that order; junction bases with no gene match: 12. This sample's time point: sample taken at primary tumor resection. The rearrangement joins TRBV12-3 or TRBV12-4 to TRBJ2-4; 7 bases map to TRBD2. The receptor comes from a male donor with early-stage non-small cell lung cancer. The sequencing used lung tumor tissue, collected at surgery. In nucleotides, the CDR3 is TGTGCCAGCTCCAAAGACGCGGGACTACAAAACATTCAGTACTTC. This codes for CASSKDAGLQNIQYF.